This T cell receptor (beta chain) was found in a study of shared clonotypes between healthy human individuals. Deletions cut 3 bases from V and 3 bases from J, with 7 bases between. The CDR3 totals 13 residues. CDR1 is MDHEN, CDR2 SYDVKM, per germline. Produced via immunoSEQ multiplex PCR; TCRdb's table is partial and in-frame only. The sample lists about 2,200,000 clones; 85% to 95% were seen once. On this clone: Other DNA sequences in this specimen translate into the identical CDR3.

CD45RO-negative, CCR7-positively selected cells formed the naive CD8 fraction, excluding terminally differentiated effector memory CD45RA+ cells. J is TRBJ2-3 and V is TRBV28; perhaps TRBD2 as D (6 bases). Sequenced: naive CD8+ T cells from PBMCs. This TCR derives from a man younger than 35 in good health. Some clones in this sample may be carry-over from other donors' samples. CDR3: CASSFGGTDTQYF. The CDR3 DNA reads TGTGCCAGCAGTTTCGGGGGAACAGATACGCAGTATTTT.